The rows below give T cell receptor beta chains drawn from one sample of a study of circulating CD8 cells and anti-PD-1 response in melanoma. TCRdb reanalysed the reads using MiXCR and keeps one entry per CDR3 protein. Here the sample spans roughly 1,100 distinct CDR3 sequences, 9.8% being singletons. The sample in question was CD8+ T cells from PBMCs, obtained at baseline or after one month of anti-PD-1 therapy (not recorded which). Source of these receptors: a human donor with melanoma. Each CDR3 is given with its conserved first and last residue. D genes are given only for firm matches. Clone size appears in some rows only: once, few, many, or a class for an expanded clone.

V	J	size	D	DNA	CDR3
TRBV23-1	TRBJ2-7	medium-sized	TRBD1	TGCGCCAGCAGTCAACACCGACAGGGGGCGCGGGACGAGCAGTACTTC	CASSQHRQGARDEQYF
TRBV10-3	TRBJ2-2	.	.	TGTGCCATCAGTGAGGAGGGCACCGGGGAGCTGTTTTTT	CAISEEGTGELFF
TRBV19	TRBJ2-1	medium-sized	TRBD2	TGTGCCAGTAGTGTGTCCGGGACTAGCGGCTACAATGAGCAGTTCTTC	CASSVSGTSGYNEQFF
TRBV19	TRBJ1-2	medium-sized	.	TGTGCCAGTAGTACGGAAGACTATGGCTACACCTTC	CASSTEDYGYTF
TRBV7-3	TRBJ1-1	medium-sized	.	TGTGCCAGCAGCTTACCCCAAAGGAACACTGAAGCTTTCTTT	CASSLPQRNTEAFF
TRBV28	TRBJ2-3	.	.	TGTGCCAGCACCCTAGCGTTAAGCACAGATACGCAGTATTTT	CASTLALSTDTQYF
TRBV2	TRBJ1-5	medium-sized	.	TGTGCCAGCAGTGGTGGCCCACCGGTCAATCAGCCCCAGCATTTT	CASSGGPPVNQPQHF
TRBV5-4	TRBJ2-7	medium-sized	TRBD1	TGTGCCAGCAGCTTCGTGGGGACAGGGGAGGACGAGCAGTACTTC	CASSFVGTGEDEQYF
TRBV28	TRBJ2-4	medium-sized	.	TGTGCCAGCACCCCGGTCGGAGCCAAAAACATTCAGTACTTC	CASTPVGAKNIQYF
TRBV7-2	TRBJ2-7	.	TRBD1	TGTGCCAGCAGCTTGGGACAGGGTAGCTCCTACGAGCAGTACTTC	CASSLGQGSSYEQYF
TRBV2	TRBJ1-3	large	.	TGTGCCAGCAGTGACGACCTCTCTGGAAACACCATATATTTT	CASSDDLSGNTIYF
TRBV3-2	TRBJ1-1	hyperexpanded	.	TGTGCCAGCAGCCACGCAGGGGCATCACAGGGCAACCTCTTATCGAACACTGAAGCTTTCTTT	CASSHAGASQGNLLSNTEAFF
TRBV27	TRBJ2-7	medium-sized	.	TGTGCCAGCACCGGCGGGGACAGACACCACGAGCAGTACTTC	CASTGGDRHHEQYF
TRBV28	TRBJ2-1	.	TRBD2	TGTGCCAGCAGTTCCCTTACTAGCGGGGGACACAATGAGCAGTTCTTC	CASSSLTSGGHNEQFF
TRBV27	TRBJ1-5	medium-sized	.	TGTGCCAGCAGTTTTTTGGGGGCGAAAGGTCAGCCCCAGCATTTT	CASSFLGAKGQPQHF
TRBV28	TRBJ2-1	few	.	TGTGCCAGCAGTTTCCGGGAGCAGTTCTTC	CASSFREQFF
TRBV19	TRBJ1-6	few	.	TGTGCCGTCGGGTATAATTCACCCCTCCACTTT	CAVGYNSPLHF
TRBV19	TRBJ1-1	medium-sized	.	TGTGCCAGCCTATACAGGAACACTGAAGCTTTCTTT	CASLYRNTEAFF
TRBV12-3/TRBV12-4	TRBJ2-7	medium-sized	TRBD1	TGTGCCAGCAGCCCAGGACAGGGCTACGAGCAGTACTTC	CASSPGQGYEQYF
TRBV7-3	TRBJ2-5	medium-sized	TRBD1	TGTGCCAGCAGCTTAAAGTTGGACGGGACAGGACAAGAGACCCAGTACTTC	CASSLKLDGTGQETQYF
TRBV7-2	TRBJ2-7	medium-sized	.	TGTGCCAGCAGCTTAGGGACGGGGCCCTACGAGCAGTACTTC	CASSLGTGPYEQYF
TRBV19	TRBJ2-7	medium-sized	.	TGTGCCAGTAGTATAGTCTACGGATACTACGAGCAGTACTTC	CASSIVYGYYEQYF
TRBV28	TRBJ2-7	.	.	TGTGCCAGCAGTCCCCGGAGGTACGAGCAGTACTTC	CASSPRRYEQYF
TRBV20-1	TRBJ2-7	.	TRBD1	TGCAGTGCTCCGACAGGGAGCTCCTACGAGCAGTACTTC	CSAPTGSSYEQYF
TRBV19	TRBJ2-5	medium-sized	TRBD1	TGTGCCAGTAGTATTGGAGACAGGGTGATCCAAGAGACCCAGTACTTC	CASSIGDRVIQETQYF
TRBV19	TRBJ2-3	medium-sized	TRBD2	TGTGCCAGTACTCCACTAGCGGGGGCCCGATTGGATACGCAGTATTTT	CASTPLAGARLDTQYF
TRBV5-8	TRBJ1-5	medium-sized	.	TGTGCCAGCACTACAGGGATAGGCAATCAGCCCCAGCATTTT	CASTTGIGNQPQHF
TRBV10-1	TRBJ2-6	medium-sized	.	TGCGCCAGCAGTGCCCGGGACTCTGGGGCCAACGTCCTGACTTTC	CASSARDSGANVLTF
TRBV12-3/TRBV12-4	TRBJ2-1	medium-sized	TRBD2	TGTGCCAGCAGTTTAGGACTAGCGGGGGGGTACAATGAGCAGTTCTTC	CASSLGLAGGYNEQFF
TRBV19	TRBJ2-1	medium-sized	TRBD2	TGTGCCAGTAGTATTTCACTAGCGGGGGACAATGAGCAGTTCTTC	CASSISLAGDNEQFF
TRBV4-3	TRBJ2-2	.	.	TGCGCCAGCAGCCAAGCCAGTGACTGGCCCGGGGAGCTGTCTTTT	CASSQASDWPGELSF
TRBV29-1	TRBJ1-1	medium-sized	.	TGCATCACGGACGTGAACACTGAAGCTTTCTTT	CITDVNTEAFF
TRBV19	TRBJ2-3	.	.	TGTGCCAGTAGTATATTCGGGGGGCCAACAGATACGCAGTATTTT	CASSIFGGPTDTQYF
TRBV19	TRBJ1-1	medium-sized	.	TGTGCCAGTAGTTTGGGGGGCGCGGGAGACACTGAAGCTTTCTTT	CASSLGGAGDTEAFF
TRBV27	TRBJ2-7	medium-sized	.	TGTGCCAGCAGTTTATCGGGCGAGCTCGAGCAGTACTTC	CASSLSGELEQYF
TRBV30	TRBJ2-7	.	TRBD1	TGTGCCTGGGGGGCCGGGACAGGGGGCCGGGAGCAGTACTTC	CAWGAGTGGREQYF
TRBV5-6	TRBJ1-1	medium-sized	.	TGTGCCAGCAGCCTGAAATCGGCCCGCTCCCTGAACACTGAAGCTTTCTTT	CASSLKSARSLNTEAFF
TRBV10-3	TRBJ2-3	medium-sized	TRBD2	TGTGCCATCAGTGGGCGGGGGGCCGACGCAGATACGCAGTATTTT	CAISGRGADADTQYF
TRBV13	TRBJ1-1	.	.	TGTGCCAGCAGCTTTGTTTCGGCCGCTGAAGCTTTCTTT	CASSFVSAAEAFF
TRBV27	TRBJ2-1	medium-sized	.	TGTGCCAGCAGTTCCGCGATGGGGGCATCCTACAATGAGCAGTTCTTC	CASSSAMGASYNEQFF
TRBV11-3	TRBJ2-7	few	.	TGTGCCAGCACCCCGTGGGAACACGAGGAATTGTACTTC	CASTPWEHEELYF
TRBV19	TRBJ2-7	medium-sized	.	TGTGCCAGTAGAGAGGCGGGGAGCCACTCCTACGAGCAGTACTTC	CASREAGSHSYEQYF
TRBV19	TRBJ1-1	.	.	TGTGCCAGTAGTATAGACCTGAACACTGAAGCTTTCTTT	CASSIDLNTEAFF
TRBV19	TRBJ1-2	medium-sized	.	TGTGCCAGTAGTATAGATTGGCCGCGACTCTCAGGCTACACCTTC	CASSIDWPRLSGYTF
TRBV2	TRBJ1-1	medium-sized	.	TGTGCCAGCACCCCGTTAGGGGGAAGATGGACTGAAGCTTTCTTT	CASTPLGGRWTEAFF
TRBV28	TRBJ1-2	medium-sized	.	TGTGCCAGCAGTTTAGCTGATGGCAATAATAACTATGGCTACACCTTC	CASSLADGNNNYGYTF